The source of this TCR beta chain is a study of glioma-infiltrating T cells. Using RNA template, CDR3s of TCR alpha and beta were amplified with iRepertoire arm-PCR. One-step reverse transcription and amplification started from approximately 100-400 ng of tissue mRNA or PBMC total RNA. TCRdb passed the multiplex PCR reads through MiXCR, listing each CDR3 protein once. The sample holds approximately 88,000 distinct CDR3 sequences, 20% to 25% seen once. Germline V gives CDR1 SGHTA, CDR2 FQGNSA. This CDR3 has 15 residues. J lost 4 bases, V lost 8 bases, and 12 bases had no gene match. This clonotype was seen many times. What it binds is not known. Study-wide points: Gliomas, especially low-grade, showed above-expected tissue-blood divergence; non-neoplastic patients showed below. Very few CDR3 sequences were shared between tissue and blood.

The rearrangement uses TRBV7-2 and TRBJ2-5; the match to TRBD2 covers 8 bases. The TCR originated in a human donor with low-grade glioma or glioblastoma, undergoing nonglioma brain surgery, or in good health (not recorded which). The sample taken for sequencing was glioma tissue, nonneoplastic brain tissue, or PBMCs (not recorded which). The CDR3 loop reads CASGPKRGGIETQYF. The CDR3 bases are TGTGCCAGCGGTCCGAAACGGGGGGGCATAGAGACCCAGTACTTC.